This TCR beta chain is from a study of blood T cell repertoires in COVID-19. Study-wide background: The samples span acute and convalescent COVID-19 from the United States, Italy and Spain. Sources were T cells, B-cell-depleted T cells, or PBMCs; the material itself was cDNA or gDNA.

In the authors' methods: The authors estimated nucleated cell counts from reference gene primer amplification. Clones were sequenced by immunoSEQ multiplex PCR, and TCRdb holds only the in-frame ones, with some missing. D and trimming were read from the DNA, whereas the V and J calls and clone size are those reported in that table. The sample lists approximately 200,000 clones; roughly 80% were seen once. There are 16 residues in the CDR3. V trimming: 1 base; J trimming: 3 bases; junction bases outside the gene matches: 7. CDR1 and CDR2 from the germline V gene are LNHDA and SQIVND (reference sequence).

The source of this sequence is a man aged 60 to 69 with active or convalescent COVID-19. The specimen sequenced was peripheral blood. The chain combines TRBV19 with TRBJ2-7; 9 nucleotides agree with TRBD1. The chain's CDR3 is CASSIASGTGYYEQYF. The CDR3 region has the DNA TGTGCCAGTAGTATAGCCTCCGGGACAGGGTACTACGAGCAGTACTTC.